The T cell receptor (beta chain) under discussion was sequenced for a study of OX40 agonist ivuxolimab in advanced cancers. As for the study in general: Two patients with cutaneous melanoma and one with hepatocellular carcinoma, three in total, showed partial responses.

The repertoire was sequenced with immunoSEQ multiplex PCR; TCRdb's copy has only in-frame clones and lacks some. The sample contains tens of thousands of clones, around 88% of which appear only once. The CDR3 runs 15 residues. Germline V gene sequence: CDR1 ENHRY, CDR2 SYGVKD. V lost 11 bases and J lost 1; bases outside the gene matches: 12. The rearrangement uses TRBV10-3 and TRBJ2-7; 9 nucleotides align to TRBD1. Specimen: CD4+ or CD8+ T cells sorted from blood, collected in a trial of the OX40 agonist ivuxolimab. This clonotype originated in an adult with an advanced solid tumor such as melanoma, head and neck, liver or kidney cancer. CDR3 sequence reads: CAVLLEDRGSYEQYF. The CDR3 DNA sequence: TGTGCCGTCCTCCTCGAGGACAGGGGTTCCTACGAGCAGTACTTC.